This T cell receptor (beta chain) came from a study of post-analysis software for immune sequencing data. This CDR3 comprises 14 residues. With 3 bases removed from V and 3 bases from J, the gap between germline ends came to 10 bases. Unique molecular identifiers had been added to the TCR beta cDNA libraries. Researchers reported approximately 480,000 cDNA molecules coming from about 0.98 to 11 million T cells. Each CDR3 protein gets one entry after TCRdb re-called the PCR reads with MiXCR. The sample lists fewer than 850,000 distinct CDR3 sequences; 35% to 55% were seen once. Regarding the study as a whole: Included in a set of roughly 5 TRBV segments more frequent in patients than controls were TRBV5-6, TRBV5-1 and TRBV20-1. With F measure, samples from one preparation batch clustered together strongly.

A note on this clonotype: The antigen is undetermined.

The clonotype was recovered from a girl under 18 with multiple sclerosis. The material sequenced was blood. The chain employs TRBV12-3 or TRBV12-4 and TRBJ2-3; D not certain. CDR3 amino acids: CASSFGSLTDTQYF. Here the CDR3 DNA reads TGTGCCAGCAGTTTCGGCTCATTGACAGATACGCAGTATTTT.